This paragraph reports one T cell receptor beta chain. The data stem from a study of control samples from healthy donors and cancer patients. Clones were sequenced by immunoSEQ multiplex PCR, and TCRdb holds only the in-frame ones, with some missing. The sample includes tens of thousands of clones, around 80% seen only once; the top ten take around 9.5%. This CDR3 is built from 19 residues. Germline loops: CDR1 SGHRS, CDR2 YFSETQ. The junction had 11 bases not matched to a gene; V was cut back by 2 bases and J by 1 base. Sample: blood. The chain carries TRBV5-1 and TRBJ2-2, with 10 positions matching TRBD2. The TCR sequence derives from a woman between 55 and 75 years old in good health. CDR3 in amino acids: CASSLRGGGLAENTGELFF. CDR3 sequence (DNA): TGCGCCAGCAGCTTAAGGGGGGGCGGACTAGCGGAGAACACCGGGGAGCTGTTTTTT.